The entry below describes one T cell receptor (beta chain). Its specificity is unknown. Flow cytometry had shown expanded CD8+CD57+ cells in the patients chosen for sequencing. The data originate from a study of CD8+CD57+ T cells in acquired aplastic anemia. The wider study: CD4+ and CD8+ cells, once sorted, gave DNA averaging about 3 ug.

TCR beta VDJ combinations and CDR3 sequences were profiled from genomic DNA. TCRdb reanalysed the reads using MiXCR and keeps one entry per CDR3 protein. The sample lists 200,000 to 250,000 distinct CDR3 sequences, 55% to 65% occurring once. The study, taken as a whole, reports: The study identified twenty-nine CD8+ CDR3 sequences shared by patients and controls.

The source material was sorted CD4+, CD8+, or CD8+CD57+ T cells (not recorded which) from PBMCs. This clonotype was sampled from a human donor with aplastic anemia.

The CDR3 DNA is TGTGCCAGCAGTTATGACCGACAAGAGACCCAGTACTTC. This codes for CASSYDRQETQYF. The rearrangement joins TRBV7-2 to TRBJ2-5, with D hard to call. The CDR3 is made up of 13 amino acids. V was clipped by 6 bases and J by 2 bases, with 10 bases between them. CDR1 SGHTA and CDR2 FQGNSA come from the germline V gene.